These 2 T cell receptor beta chains originate from one sample sequenced in a study of cytomegalovirus exposure and HLA in healthy donors. The primer mix had 60 Vbeta and 13 Jbeta primers. Libraries were prepared by immunoSEQ multiplex PCR; TCRdb keeps only in-frame clonotypes and omits some of them. The table records around 190,000 clones, under 80% of them present only once. Sequencing was done on a sample of PBMCs. All receptors come from a man younger than 40 in good health and CMV-seropositive.

The genes are TRBV6-5 and TRBJ1-1; no clear D. Looked up from germline, CDR1 is MNHEY and CDR2 is SVGAGI. The CDR3 spans 13 residues. The ends were cut back, 5 bases at V and 1 base at J, with 8 bases in the middle. The CDR3 nucleotides read TGTGCCAGCAGTAACAGAGAGAACACTGAAGCTTTCTTT. It codes for CASSNRENTEAFF.

In the case of this clone: The same CDR3 also results from other DNA sequences found in this sample. The genes are TRBV5-6 and TRBJ1-5, with a tentative D call TRBD1 (6 bases). The V and J ends lost 2 bases and 6 bases respectively, with 15 bases between them. The CDR3 is made up of 15 amino acids. Germline loops: CDR1 SGHDT, CDR2 YYEEEE. CDR3 sequence (DNA): TGTGCCAGCAGCTTTACAGGGTCAACGTCTCAGCCCCAGCATTTT. This translates into CASSFTGSTSQPQHF.